This is a list of T cell receptor beta chains from one sample in a study of T-cell memory formation after mild COVID-19. TCRdb fed the 5' RACE reads into MiXCR, producing one record per CDR3 protein. The sample contains under 450,000 distinct CDR3 sequences, 13% to 15% of which appear only once. The material sequenced was PBMCs or a T cell subset sorted from them (not recorded which). Receptor source: a man between 18 and 29 years old who had mild COVID-19 (a few samples of this study predate the infection). Cell type and time point are not known. The CDR3 runs from the conserved cysteine through the conserved F or W. D genes are given only for firm matches. The size of a clone is reported for some rows only, either as once, few or many, or as a class for expanded clones.

D gene: .; clone size: many; J gene: TRBJ1-5; V gene: TRBV20-1; CDR3 DNA: TGCAGTGCTAGAGTCCGAGGCAGGGGTGGCAATCAGCCCCAGCATTTT; CDR3 protein: CSARVRGRGGNQPQHF
D gene: .; clone size: many; J gene: TRBJ1-1; V gene: TRBV20-1; CDR3 DNA: TGCAGTGCTAGTGATTACAGGGTCATCACTGAAGCTTTCTTT; CDR3 protein: CSASDYRVITEAFF
D gene: .; clone size: .; J gene: TRBJ1-4; V gene: TRBV20-1; CDR3 DNA: TGCAGTGCTAGCCGGGACCGATCAACTAATGAAAAACTGTTTTTT; CDR3 protein: CSASRDRSTNEKLFF
D gene: TRBD2; clone size: .; J gene: TRBJ2-5; V gene: TRBV6-6; CDR3 DNA: TGTGCCACCGCGGGGGGGCCGGGAACCCAGTACTTC; CDR3 protein: CATAGGPGTQYF
D gene: .; clone size: .; J gene: TRBJ2-6; V gene: TRBV7-2; CDR3 DNA: TGTGCCAGCAGCTTCAGGGCCGCCCAAGGTAGGGCCAACGTCCTGACTTTC; CDR3 protein: CASSFRAAQGRANVLTF
D gene: TRBD1; clone size: .; J gene: TRBJ2-3; V gene: TRBV7-2; CDR3 DNA: TGTGCCAGCAGCTTAAACCCGGGACAGGGCGCAGATACGCAGTATTTT; CDR3 protein: CASSLNPGQGADTQYF
D gene: .; clone size: few; J gene: TRBJ1-2; V gene: TRBV20-1; CDR3 DNA: TGCAGTGCTAGAACCAGGGTCCTATTTGGCTACACCTTC; CDR3 protein: CSARTRVLFGYTF
D gene: .; clone size: few; J gene: TRBJ2-2; V gene: TRBV7-2; CDR3 DNA: TGTGCCAGCAGCCCGGTCAGGGGCCGTCCCGGGGAGCTGTTTTTT; CDR3 protein: CASSPVRGRPGELFF
D gene: .; clone size: many; J gene: TRBJ2-3; V gene: TRBV4-1; CDR3 DNA: TGCGCCAGCAGCCAAGGTCAGCGACGCACAGATACGCAGTATTTT; CDR3 protein: CASSQGQRRTDTQYF
D gene: .; clone size: .; J gene: TRBJ2-5; V gene: TRBV10-2; CDR3 DNA: TGCGCCAGCAGTTCCAAAGGGTACCAAGAGACCCAGTACTTC; CDR3 protein: CASSSKGYQETQYF
D gene: .; clone size: .; J gene: TRBJ2-2; V gene: TRBV7-3; CDR3 DNA: TGTGCCAGCAGCTTACGGGGGGCATGGACCGGGGAGCTGTTTTTT; CDR3 protein: CASSLRGAWTGELFF
D gene: .; clone size: .; J gene: TRBJ2-6; V gene: TRBV15; CDR3 DNA: TGTGCCACCAGCAGAGAGGAGACAGCTTACTCTGGGGCCAACGTCCTGACTTTC; CDR3 protein: CATSREETAYSGANVLTF
D gene: .; clone size: few; J gene: TRBJ2-5; V gene: TRBV18; CDR3 DNA: TGTGCCAGCTCAGCGCTTAACCCAGCCGGAGAGACCCAGTACTTC; CDR3 protein: CASSALNPAGETQYF
D gene: TRBD1; clone size: few; J gene: TRBJ1-2; V gene: TRBV4-1; CDR3 DNA: TGCGCCAGCAGCCCCTCCCGAGGGACAGGGTCTAACTATGGCTACACCTTC; CDR3 protein: CASSPSRGTGSNYGYTF
D gene: .; clone size: .; J gene: TRBJ2-3; V gene: TRBV4-1; CDR3 DNA: TGCGCCAGCAGCCAAGAAGTCACCTCCGGATGGGATACGCAGTATTTT; CDR3 protein: CASSQEVTSGWDTQYF
D gene: TRBD1; clone size: .; J gene: TRBJ2-1; V gene: TRBV6-1; CDR3 DNA: TGTGCCAGCAGTGAAGCCGGGACAGGGGGGCTCAATGAGCAGTTCTTC; CDR3 protein: CASSEAGTGGLNEQFF
D gene: TRBD1; clone size: .; J gene: TRBJ1-1; V gene: TRBV3-1; CDR3 DNA: TGTGCCAGCAGCCTGGGACAGGGGGGCCTTGAAGCTTTCTTT; CDR3 protein: CASSLGQGGLEAFF
D gene: TRBD1; clone size: few; J gene: TRBJ1-5; V gene: TRBV2; CDR3 DNA: TGTGCCAGCAGTGCGGACAGGAGATATAGCAATCAGCCCCAGCATTTT; CDR3 protein: CASSADRRYSNQPQHF
D gene: .; clone size: few; J gene: TRBJ1-2; V gene: TRBV20-1; CDR3 DNA: TGCAGTGTCCACAGGACCCATGGCTACACCTTC; CDR3 protein: CSVHRTHGYTF
D gene: TRBD1; clone size: many; J gene: TRBJ1-2; V gene: TRBV28; CDR3 DNA: TGTGCCAGCAGTTCAGGGGGCATGGGCTACACCTTC; CDR3 protein: CASSSGGMGYTF
D gene: .; clone size: .; J gene: TRBJ2-2; V gene: TRBV4-3; CDR3 DNA: TGCGCCAGCAGCCAAGCCGGCAGGGGTGCCGGGGAGCTGTTTTTT; CDR3 protein: CASSQAGRGAGELFF
D gene: TRBD2; clone size: .; J gene: TRBJ2-5; V gene: TRBV5-1; CDR3 DNA: TGCGCCAGCGGTTTCGGGGGGGGGAGACAAGAGACCCAGTACTTC; CDR3 protein: CASGFGGGRQETQYF
D gene: TRBD1; clone size: few; J gene: TRBJ2-7; V gene: TRBV5-1; CDR3 DNA: TGCGCCAGCCGGACAGGGAGAACTAGGTGGCAGGAGGCGCTGTACTTC; CDR3 protein: CASRTGRTRWQEALYF
D gene: TRBD2; clone size: many; J gene: TRBJ2-5; V gene: TRBV20-1; CDR3 DNA: TGCAGTGCTAGAGATTGGACTAGCGGGGGAAAGACCCAGTACTTC; CDR3 protein: CSARDWTSGGKTQYF
D gene: .; clone size: .; J gene: TRBJ2-1; V gene: TRBV7-2; CDR3 DNA: TGTGCCAGCAGCTTAGTGAAGGAGCAGTTCTTC; CDR3 protein: CASSLVKEQFF